These 26 T cell receptor beta chains were sequenced from one sample in a study of cytomegalovirus exposure and HLA in healthy donors. PCR employed 60 Vbeta and 13 Jbeta primers. TCRdb's table, derived via immunoSEQ multiplex PCR, lists solely in-frame clones and lacks some. Found here are about 67,000 clones; the top ten clones hold around a sixth. The sample comprised PBMCs. The source of these receptors is a boy younger than 18 in good health and CMV-seronegative.

The rearrangement uses TRBV9 and TRBJ2-1, with TRBD1 identical over 7 bases. V was pared by 4 bases and J by 4 bases, with 14 bases of the junction left unmatched. Germline CDR1 reads SGDLS; CDR2 reads YYNGEE. This CDR3 contains 17 residues. The CDR3 nucleotides are TGTGCCAGCAGCCCTCGGACAGGCTTTATCCCGTACAATGAGCAGTTCTTC. Its translation is CASSPRTGFIPYNEQFF. Drawing the rest from reference TRBV9 and TRBJ2-1, the complete variable domain is DSGVTQTPKHLITATGQRVTLRCSPRSGDLSVYWYQQSLDQGLQFLIQYYNGEERAKGNILERFSAQQFPDLHSELNLSSLELGDSALYFCASSPRTGFIPYNEQFFGPGTRLTVL.

As for this clone: At the DNA level, this CDR3 is encoded by other sequences in the same sample as well. CDR3: CASSLGTSGSYEQYF. The CDR3 DNA follows: TGTGCCAGCAGTTTAGGCACTAGCGGGAGCTACGAGCAGTACTTC. V usage is TRBV27 and J usage is TRBJ2-7, with TRBD2 matching over 11 bases. The CDR3 consists of 15 residues. Looked up from germline, CDR1 is MNHEY and CDR2 is SMNVEV (reference sequence). The V gene end was trimmed by 2 bases and the J gene end by 3 bases; junction bases not matched to a gene: 3.

This chain connects TRBV7-8 to TRBJ1-2; D unclear. There are 13 residues in the CDR3. Germline V CDR1 and CDR2: SGHVS, FQNEAQ. V shed 5 bases and J shed 0 bases, with 7 bases lying between them. CDR3 protein: CASSPTSNYGYTF. The CDR3 DNA reads TGTGCCAGCAGCCCTACGTCTAACTATGGCTACACCTTC.

This chain connects TRBV11-2 to TRBJ2-7; D is unclear. Germline CDR1 SGHAT, CDR2 FQNNGV. V lost 3 bases to trimming and J lost 6 bases, with 9 bases between them. CDR3 length: 12 residues. The CDR3 DNA is TGTGCCAGCAGCTTCCCCTTTCTCGAGCAGTACTTC. Its protein is CASSFPFLEQYF.

V and J are TRBV6-5 and TRBJ1-1; 8 bases match TRBD1. CDR1 is MNHEY and CDR2 is SVGAGI in the germline V gene. Germline trimming cut 6 bases from V and 0 bases from J; bases unmatched to any gene: 3. The CDR3 runs 14 residues. The CDR3 nucleotides are TGTGCCAGCAGAAACAGGGGGTTGAACACTGAAGCTTTCTTT. It codes for CASRNRGLNTEAFF.

The chain couples TRBV18 to TRBJ1-5, with TRBD1 identical over 7 bases. The CDR3 sequence is 18 residues long. Per the germline V gene, CDR1 is KGHSH and CDR2 is LQKENI. V dropped 5 bases and J dropped 0; count of bases not matched to a gene: 13. The chain's CDR3 is CASSLNPQGWASNQPQHF. CDR3 nucleotide sequence: TGTGCCAGCTCATTAAACCCACAGGGGTGGGCTAGCAATCAGCCCCAGCATTTT. The full variable domain, completed using reference TRBV18 and TRBJ1-5, is NAGVMQNPRHLVRRRGQEARLRCSPMKGHSHVYWYRQLPEEGLKFMVYLQKENIIDESGMPKERFSAEFPKEGPSILRIQQVVRGDSAAYFCASSLNPQGWASNQPQHFGDGTRLSIL.

CDR3 sequence (DNA): TGCAGTGCTAGTCAGAACACTGAAGCTTTCTTT. This gives the protein CSASQNTEAFF. This chain uses TRBV20-1 with TRBJ1-1; D is undetermined. Deletions cut 3 bases from V and 1 base from J, with 3 bases between. Per germline, CDR1 DFQATT and CDR2 SNEGSKA (reference sequence). CDR3 length: 11 residues.

The chain joins TRBV7-3 to TRBJ2-1, with 7 nucleotides matching TRBD1. Germline V gives CDR1 SGHTA, CDR2 FQGTGA. With V trimmed by 6 bases and J by 2 bases, 7 bases remained unmatched. CDR3 length: 15 amino acids. The CDR3 sequence: CASSSGTVPYNEQFF. CDR3 DNA sequence: TGTGCCAGCAGTTCCGGGACAGTTCCCTACAATGAGCAGTTCTTC.

This chain links TRBV5-1 with TRBJ2-7; possibly TRBD2 for D (6 bases). CDR1 is SGHRS, CDR2 YFSETQ, per germline. This CDR3 has 15 amino acids. The V gene lost 0 bases and the J gene lost 4 bases, with 14 bases spanning the gap. The CDR3 sequence: CASSLVGGRAYEQYF. In DNA, the CDR3 is TGCGCCAGCAGCTTGGTCGGGGGAAGAGCATACGAGCAGTACTTC.

This chain connects TRBV27 to TRBJ2-1, with TRBD2 matching over 7 bases. J gave up 4 bases and V 7 bases, and 4 bases lay outside the gene matches. This CDR3 region has 13 residues. Germline values: CDR1 MNHEY, CDR2 SMNVEV (reference sequence). The CDR3 DNA reads TGTGCCAGCATGAGGCGGGGGTACAATGAGCAGTTCTTC. Amino acid sequence: CASMRRGYNEQFF.

The chain employs TRBV7-2 and TRBJ1-1; TRBD1 matches at 7 bases. This CDR3 contains 17 residues. Losses at the gene ends were 3 bases for V and 5 bases for J; bases not matched to a gene: 15. Per the germline V gene, CDR1 is SGHTA and CDR2 is FQGNSA. CDR3 loop: CASSFAGFKQGRTEAFF. In DNA form, the CDR3 reads TGTGCCAGCAGCTTCGCCGGATTTAAACAGGGGAGGACTGAAGCTTTCTTT.

V is TRBV6-5 and J is TRBJ2-3, with 8 bases identical to TRBD2. After removal of 3 bases from V and 4 bases from J, the junction contained 6 bases not matched to a gene. Germline CDR1 is MNHEY and CDR2 is SVGAGI. CDR3 length equals 15 residues. In DNA form, the CDR3 reads TGTGCCAGCAGTTATACTAGCGGTATTCCAGATACGCAGTATTTT. Protein product: CASSYTSGIPDTQYF.

The V gene is TRBV5-1, the J gene TRBJ2-5; tentatively, D is TRBD2 (7 bases). The germline V gene encodes CDR1 SGHRS and CDR2 YFSETQ. V was cut by 0 bases and J by 5 bases, with 14 bases left in between. The length of the CDR3 is 15 residues. The CDR3 here is CASSLVGGATETQYF. The CDR3 nucleotides read TGCGCCAGCAGCTTGGTAGGGGGGGCGACCGAGACCCAGTACTTC.

The CDR3 region has the DNA TGTGCCAGCAGGCGGACAGGGGAGAATGGCTACACCTTC. Protein: CASRRTGENGYTF. The V gene is TRBV11-2, the J gene TRBJ1-2, with 9 nucleotides matching TRBD1. With 6 bases clipped from V and 6 bases from J, the junction kept 5 bases outside the gene matches. The CDR3 is made up of 13 amino acids. CDR1 is SGHAT and CDR2 is FQNNGV in the germline V gene.

The CDR3 region has the DNA TGTGCCAGCGGGAAAGGAGGGATCGGCAATCAGCCCCAGCATTTT. Its protein is CASGKGGIGNQPQHF. The chain is built from TRBV2 and TRBJ1-5; D call uncertain. Germline V gives CDR1 SNHLY, CDR2 FYNNEI. The CDR3 is made up of 15 amino acids. V was trimmed by 8 bases and J by 2 bases, leaving 16 bases between them.

V and J are TRBV18 and TRBJ1-1; D possibly corresponds to TRBD1 (6 bases). This CDR3 spans 15 amino acids. The germline CDR1 and CDR2 sequences are KGHSH and LQKENI. Trimming removed 3 bases at V and 1 base at J, with 12 bases between. CDR3 sequence reads: CASSPDSSTNTEAFF. The CDR3 region has the DNA TGTGCCAGCTCACCGGACAGTTCCACGAACACTGAAGCTTTCTTT.

The chain employs TRBV7-2 and TRBJ2-7; a possible D gene is TRBD1 (5 bases). The CDR3 loop spans 13 amino acids. Between the trimmed V and J ends, which lost 5 bases and 7 bases, there was a span of 15 bases. The germline V gene encodes CDR1 SGHTA and CDR2 FQGNSA. CDR3 sequence: CASSNRGNGEQYF. CDR3 nucleotides: TGTGCCAGCAGCAATAGGGGTAACGGGGAGCAGTACTTC.

The V gene is TRBV7-9, the J gene TRBJ1-2, with D perhaps matching TRBD1 (6 bases). This CDR3 has 13 amino acids. Germline V gene lookup returns CDR1 SEHNR and CDR2 FQNEAQ (reference sequence). Trimming shortened V by 4 bases and J by 3 bases, and 9 bases separated the two germline ends. CDR3 residues: CASSSQGYYGYTF. CDR3 DNA: TGTGCCAGCAGCTCCCAGGGGTACTATGGCTACACCTTC.

This rearrangement joins TRBV6-1 to TRBJ1-2; 10 nucleotides align to TRBD1. CDR1 is MNHNS and CDR2 is SASEGT in the germline V gene. V lost 2 bases to trimming and J lost 6 bases; unmatched junction nucleotides: 27. CDR3 length equals 22 residues. The CDR3 loop is CASSERNREGNIVGTGVDGYTF. CDR3 bases: TGTGCCAGCAGTGAAAGAAACAGGGAAGGCAACATTGTGGGGACAGGGGTCGATGGCTACACCTTC.

This sequence joins TRBV6-5 and TRBJ1-5; 7 bases align to TRBD1. Trimming at V came to 8 bases and at J to 5 bases, leaving 6 bases not matched to a gene. Germline V gene sequence: CDR1 MNHEY, CDR2 SVGAGI. The CDR3 is 13 residues long. The CDR3 DNA is TGTGCCAGCGGGACAGCGAGTTATCAGCCCCAGCATTTT. Translated: CASGTASYQPQHF.

The chain joins TRBV7-2 to TRBJ2-5; 7 bases match TRBD2. TRBJ2-7 explains the end of the DNA better; the J call may be wrong. The CDR3 covers 14 residues. In germline, CDR1 is SGHTA, CDR2 FQGNSA. The CDR3 spells CASSWAGVFYEQYF. In DNA, the CDR3 is TGTGCCAGCAGCTGGGCGGGAGTCTTCTACGAGCAGTACTTC.

The rearrangement uses TRBV2 and TRBJ1-2; perhaps TRBD1 as D (6 bases). V was cut by 6 bases and J by 0 bases, with 11 bases left in between. The germline V gene has CDR1 SNHLY and CDR2 FYNNEI. The CDR3 extends over 14 amino acids. The CDR3 is CASRGTSSNYGYTF. DNA for the CDR3: TGTGCCAGCAGGGGGACATCGTCTAACTATGGCTACACCTTC. Combining the CDR3 with reference TRBV2 and TRBJ1-2 gives the whole variable domain EPEVTQTPSHQVTQMGQEVILRCVPISNHLYFYWYRQILGQKVEFLVSFYNNEISEKSEIFDDQFSVERPDGSNFTLKIRSTKLEDSAMYFCASRGTSSNYGYTFGSGTRLTVV.

The chain uses TRBV4-1 and TRBJ1-5, with D perhaps TRBD1 (5 bases). V gave up 0 bases and J gave up 3 bases, with 12 bases separating them. Germline V gene lookup returns CDR1 MGHRA and CDR2 YSYEKL. This CDR3 has 16 amino acids. This chain's CDR3 is CASSQEVAGLNQPQHF. As DNA, the CDR3 is TGCGCCAGCAGCCAAGAAGTGGCAGGGCTCAATCAGCCCCAGCATTTT.

This rearrangement joins TRBV30 to TRBJ1-5; 10 nucleotides align to TRBD1. Trimming took 4 bases from V and 3 from J; bases not matched to a gene: 9. This CDR3 contains 16 residues. CDR1 and CDR2 (germline): GTSNPN, SVGIG (reference sequence). The CDR3 DNA follows: TGTGCCTGGACCCCAAAGACAGGGGGCTTCAATCAGCCCCAGCATTTT. It is translated as CAWTPKTGGFNQPQHF.

J is TRBJ1-2 and V is TRBV2, with 7 bases that match TRBD1. Trimming removed 6 bases from V and 2 bases from J; junction bases left unmatched: 6. This CDR3 region has 14 residues. Germline lookup yields CDR1 SNHLY and CDR2 FYNNEI. This CDR3 reads CASRGTEGNYGYTF. In DNA form, the CDR3 reads TGTGCCAGCAGGGGGACAGAAGGGAACTATGGCTACACCTTC.

This rearrangement joins TRBV5-8 to TRBJ2-7, with TRBD1 identical over 8 bases. The CDR3 totals 14 residues. The J segment lost 2 bases and the V segment lost 4 bases, leaving 5 bases of the junction unmatched. Germline values: CDR1 SGHTS, CDR2 YDEGEE. For the CDR3, the DNA is TGTGCCAGCAGCCCGGGACAGGCAACCTACGAGCAGTACTTC. Its protein product is CASSPGQATYEQYF.